This TCR beta chain was documented in a study of T-cell memory formation after mild COVID-19. Germline V lookup: CDR1 SEHNR, CDR2 FQNEAQ (reference sequence). V dropped 7 bases and J dropped 3 bases, with 15 bases sitting between them. This CDR3 comprises 14 residues. Employing constant-segment primers, 5'RACE generated TCR alpha and TCR beta cDNA libraries bearing sample barcodes and UMIs. TCRdb processed the 5' RACE reads anew with MiXCR; each CDR3 protein has one entry. The sample lists 170,000 or so distinct CDR3 sequences, 25% to 40% occurring once. Whole-study results and caveats: From day 15 to 85, contracting clones were balanced between CD4 and CD8, whereas later expanders leaned toward CD4+. Some responding clones appeared in pre-infection memory, suggesting cross-reactive memory joined. CD4+ contracting clones were found mainly in CM and EM, and CD8+ ones in EMRA.

Concerning this clonotype: Its antigen remains unidentified.

The rearrangement joins TRBV7-9 to TRBJ1-1; no firm D call. This TCR came from an adult woman who had mild COVID-19 (a few samples of this study predate the infection). Cell type and time point are not known. The sequencing input was PBMCs or a T cell subset sorted from them (not recorded which). This CDR3 is CASTASAQDTEAFF. The CDR3 DNA follows: TGTGCCAGCACGGCCTCTGCGCAGGACACTGAAGCTTTCTTT. Looking up the rest from reference TRBV7-9 and TRBJ1-1 gives the full variable domain: DTGVSQNPRHKITKRGQNVTFRCDPISEHNRLYWYRQTLGQGPEFLTYFQNEAQLEKSRLLSDRFSAERPKGSFSTLEIQRTEQGDSAMYLCASTASAQDTEAFFGQGTRLTVV.